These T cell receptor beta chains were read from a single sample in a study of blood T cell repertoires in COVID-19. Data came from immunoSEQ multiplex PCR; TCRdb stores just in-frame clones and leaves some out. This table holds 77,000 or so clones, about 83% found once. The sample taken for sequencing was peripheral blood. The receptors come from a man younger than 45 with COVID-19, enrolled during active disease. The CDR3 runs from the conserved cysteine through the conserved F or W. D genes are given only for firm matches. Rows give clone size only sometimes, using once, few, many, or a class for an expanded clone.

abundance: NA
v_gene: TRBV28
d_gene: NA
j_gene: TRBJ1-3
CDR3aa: CASSTSEGSGNTIYF
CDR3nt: TGTGCCAGCAGTACAAGCGAGGGCTCTGGAAACACCATATATTTT

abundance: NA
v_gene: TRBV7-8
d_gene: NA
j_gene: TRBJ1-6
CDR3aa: CASSAGSDLHF
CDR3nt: TGTGCCAGCAGCGCGGGTAGCGACCTCCACTTT

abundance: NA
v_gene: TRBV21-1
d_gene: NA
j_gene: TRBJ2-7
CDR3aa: CASSKPGGAYYEQYF
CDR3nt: TGTGCCAGCAGCAAACCGGGTGGGGCATACTACGAGCAGTACTTC

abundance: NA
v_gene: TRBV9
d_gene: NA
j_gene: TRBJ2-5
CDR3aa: CASSVRQFQETQYF
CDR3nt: TGTGCCAGCAGCGTTAGACAGTTCCAAGAGACCCAGTACTTC

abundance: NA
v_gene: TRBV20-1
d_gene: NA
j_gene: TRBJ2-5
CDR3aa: CSAPGGETQYF
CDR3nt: TGCAGTGCTCCCGGGGGAGAGACCCAGTACTTC

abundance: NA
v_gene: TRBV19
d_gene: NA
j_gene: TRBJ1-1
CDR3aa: CATTPRSGHTEAFF
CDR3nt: TGTGCCACCACCCCACGGAGCGGGCACACTGAAGCTTTCTTT

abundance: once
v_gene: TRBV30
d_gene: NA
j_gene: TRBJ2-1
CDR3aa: CAWSALDSAEQFF
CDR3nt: TGTGCCTGGAGTGCCCTTGATAGTGCTGAGCAGTTCTTC

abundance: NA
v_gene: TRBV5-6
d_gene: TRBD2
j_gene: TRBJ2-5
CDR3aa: CASSLALAGQETQYF
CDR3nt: TGTGCCAGCAGCTTGGCACTAGCGGGACAAGAGACCCAGTACTTC

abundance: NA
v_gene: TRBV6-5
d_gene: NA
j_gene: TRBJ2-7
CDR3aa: CASSLSGGRIYEQYF
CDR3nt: TGTGCCAGCAGTCTATCAGGGGGGAGAATCTACGAGCAGTACTTC

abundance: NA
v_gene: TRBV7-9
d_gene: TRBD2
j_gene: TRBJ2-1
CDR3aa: CASSLGTSGYNEQFF
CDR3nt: TGTGCCAGCAGCTTAGGGACTAGCGGTTACAATGAGCAGTTCTTC

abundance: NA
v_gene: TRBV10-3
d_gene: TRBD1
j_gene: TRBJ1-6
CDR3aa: CASTGDNSPLHF
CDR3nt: TGTGCCTCCACAGGGGACAATTCACCCCTCCACTTT

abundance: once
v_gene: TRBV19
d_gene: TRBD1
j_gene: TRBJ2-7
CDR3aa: CASSPQTGTGDSYEQYF
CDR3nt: TGTGCCAGTAGTCCCCAAACCGGGACAGGCGACTCCTACGAGCAGTACTTC

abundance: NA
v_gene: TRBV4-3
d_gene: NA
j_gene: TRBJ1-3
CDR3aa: CASSPDIGRNTIYF
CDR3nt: TGCGCCAGCAGCCCGGACATTGGAAGGAACACCATATATTTT

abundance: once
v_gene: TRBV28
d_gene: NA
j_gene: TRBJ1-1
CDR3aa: CASSLYMNTEAFF
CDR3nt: TGTGCCAGCAGTTTATATATGAACACTGAAGCTTTCTTT

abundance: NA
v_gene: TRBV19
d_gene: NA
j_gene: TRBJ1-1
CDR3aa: CASSHAGPEGTEAFF
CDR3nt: TGTGCCAGTAGCCACGCCGGGCCCGAGGGCACTGAAGCTTTCTTT

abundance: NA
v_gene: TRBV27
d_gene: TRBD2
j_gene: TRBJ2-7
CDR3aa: CASSLDSGGSYEQYF
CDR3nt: TGTGCCAGCAGCCTAGATAGCGGGGGCTCCTACGAGCAGTACTTC

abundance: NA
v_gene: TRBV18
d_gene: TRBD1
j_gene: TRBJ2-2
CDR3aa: CASSPTGGVPGELFF
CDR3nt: TGTGCCAGCTCACCGACAGGGGGCGTGCCCGGGGAGCTGTTTTTT

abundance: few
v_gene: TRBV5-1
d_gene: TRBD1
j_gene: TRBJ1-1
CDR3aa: CASRTQGADPEAFF
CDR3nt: TGCGCCAGCAGGACACAGGGGGCTGACCCTGAAGCTTTCTTT

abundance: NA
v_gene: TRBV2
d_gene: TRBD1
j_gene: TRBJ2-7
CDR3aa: CASSRDRGGHEQYF
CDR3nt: TGTGCCAGCAGTCGGGACAGGGGGGGCCACGAGCAGTACTTC

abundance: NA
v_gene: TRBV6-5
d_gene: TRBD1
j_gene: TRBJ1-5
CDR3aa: CASRPDRAGNQPQHF
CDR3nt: TGTGCCAGCAGGCCGGACAGGGCCGGAAATCAGCCCCAGCATTTT

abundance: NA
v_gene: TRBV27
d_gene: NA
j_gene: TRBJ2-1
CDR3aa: CASGARWRIDNEQFF
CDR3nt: TGTGCCAGCGGCGCACGGTGGAGGATCGACAATGAGCAGTTCTTC

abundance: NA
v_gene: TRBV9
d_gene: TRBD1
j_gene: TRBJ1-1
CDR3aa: CASSLLQGLNTEAFF
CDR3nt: TGTGCCAGCAGCCTTTTACAGGGGCTGAACACTGAAGCTTTCTTT

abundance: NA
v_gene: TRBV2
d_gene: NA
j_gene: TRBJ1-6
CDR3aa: CASSEWQNNSPLHF
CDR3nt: TGTGCCAGCAGTGAATGGCAGAATAATTCACCCCTCCACTTT

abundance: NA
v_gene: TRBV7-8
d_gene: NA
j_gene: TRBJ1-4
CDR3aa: CASRYTSGGRGEKLFF
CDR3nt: TGTGCCAGCAGATATACCTCCGGGGGGCGCGGTGAAAAACTGTTTTTT

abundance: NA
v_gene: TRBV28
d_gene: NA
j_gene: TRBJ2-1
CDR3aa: CASSGPYNRLVGALSSYNEQFF
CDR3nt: TGTGCCAGCAGTGGGCCTTACAACAGGTTGGTGGGTGCCCTGAGCTCCTACAATGAGCAGTTCTTC

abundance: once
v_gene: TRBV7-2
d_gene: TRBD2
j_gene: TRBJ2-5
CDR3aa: CASSPRTSGRSETQYF
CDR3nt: TGTGCCAGCAGCCCGAGGACTAGCGGGAGGTCAGAGACCCAGTACTTC

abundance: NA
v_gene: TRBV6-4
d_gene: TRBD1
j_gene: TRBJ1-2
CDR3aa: CASRGQEANYGYTF
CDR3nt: TGTGCCAGCAGAGGACAGGAGGCTAACTATGGCTACACCTTC

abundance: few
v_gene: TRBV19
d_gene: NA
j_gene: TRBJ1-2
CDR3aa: CASSPQGGYGYTF
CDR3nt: TGTGCCAGTAGCCCTCAGGGAGGGTATGGCTACACCTTC

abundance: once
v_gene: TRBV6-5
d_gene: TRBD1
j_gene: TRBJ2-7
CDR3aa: CASSYSVQGSNEQYF
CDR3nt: TGTGCCAGCAGTTACTCTGTACAGGGGAGCAACGAGCAGTACTTC

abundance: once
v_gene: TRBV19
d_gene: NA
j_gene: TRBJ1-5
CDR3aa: CASSIAENQPQHF
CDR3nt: TGTGCCAGTAGTATCGCGGAGAATCAGCCCCAGCATTTT

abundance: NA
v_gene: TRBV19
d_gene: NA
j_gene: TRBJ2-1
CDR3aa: CASSIGGGSSSYNEQFF
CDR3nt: TGTGCCAGTAGTATAGGGGGAGGCTCAAGCTCCTACAATGAGCAGTTCTTC

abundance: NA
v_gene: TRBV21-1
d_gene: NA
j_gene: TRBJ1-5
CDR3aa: CASSKVEQVNQPQHF
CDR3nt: TGTGCCAGCAGCAAAGTAGAACAGGTAAATCAGCCCCAGCATTTT

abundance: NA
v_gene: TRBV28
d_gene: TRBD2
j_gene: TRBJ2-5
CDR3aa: CASSSSGLAGAETQYF
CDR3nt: TGTGCCAGCAGTTCCTCAGGACTAGCGGGAGCAGAGACCCAGTACTTC

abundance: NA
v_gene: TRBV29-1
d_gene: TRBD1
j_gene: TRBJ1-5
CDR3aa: CSDLDRGDDNQPQHF
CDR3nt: TGCAGCGATCTGGACAGGGGGGACGACAATCAGCCCCAGCATTTT

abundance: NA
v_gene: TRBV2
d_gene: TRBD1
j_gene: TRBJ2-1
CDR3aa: CASIDGDRAYNEQFF
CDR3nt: TGTGCCAGCATAGACGGGGACAGGGCCTACAATGAGCAGTTCTTC

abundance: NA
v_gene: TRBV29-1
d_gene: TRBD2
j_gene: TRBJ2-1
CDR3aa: CSETGTSGMYNEQFF
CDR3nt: TGCAGCGAAACCGGGACTAGCGGGATGTACAATGAGCAGTTCTTC

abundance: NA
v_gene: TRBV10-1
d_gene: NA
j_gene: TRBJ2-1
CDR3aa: CASSIEAGEQFF
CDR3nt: TGCGCCAGCAGTATAGAGGCCGGTGAGCAGTTCTTC

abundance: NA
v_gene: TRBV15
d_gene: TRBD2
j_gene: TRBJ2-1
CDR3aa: CATSSGTSGSDEQFF
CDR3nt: TGTGCCACCAGCAGCGGGACTAGCGGGAGCGATGAGCAGTTCTTC

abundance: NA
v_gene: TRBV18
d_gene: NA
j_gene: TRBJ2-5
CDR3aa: CASSPPGRQETQYF
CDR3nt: TGTGCCAGCTCACCACCGGGCAGGCAAGAGACCCAGTACTTC

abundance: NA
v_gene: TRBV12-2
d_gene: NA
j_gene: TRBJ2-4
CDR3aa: CASRLYGTGLAKNIQYF
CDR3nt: TGTGCAAGTCGCCTTTACGGGACAGGGTTAGCCAAAAACATTCAGTACTTC

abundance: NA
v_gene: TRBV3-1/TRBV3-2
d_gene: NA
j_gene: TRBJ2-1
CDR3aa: CASSQAYNEQFF
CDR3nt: TGTGCCAGCAGCCAGGCATACAATGAGCAGTTCTTC

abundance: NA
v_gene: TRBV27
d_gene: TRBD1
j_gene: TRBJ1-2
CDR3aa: CASRGTGGAGYGYTF
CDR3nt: TGTGCCAGCAGGGGAACAGGGGGCGCAGGCTATGGCTACACCTTC

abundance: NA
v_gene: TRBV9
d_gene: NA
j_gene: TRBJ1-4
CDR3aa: CASSVEPSRNEKLFF
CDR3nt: TGTGCCAGCAGCGTAGAGCCTAGCCGTAATGAAAAACTGTTTTTT

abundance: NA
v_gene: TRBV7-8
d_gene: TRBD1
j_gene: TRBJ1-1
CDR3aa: CASSLGTGGTLEAFF
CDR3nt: TGTGCCAGCAGCTTGGGGACAGGGGGCACCCTTGAAGCTTTCTTT

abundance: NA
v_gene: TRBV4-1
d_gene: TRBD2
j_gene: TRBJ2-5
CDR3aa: CASSQGLAGGGQETQYF
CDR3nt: TGCGCCAGCAGCCAAGGACTAGCGGGAGGAGGGCAAGAGACCCAGTACTTC

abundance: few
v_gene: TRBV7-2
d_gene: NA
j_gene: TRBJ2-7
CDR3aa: CASSLYFGSYEQYF
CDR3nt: TGTGCCAGCAGCTTATACTTCGGCTCCTACGAGCAGTACTTC

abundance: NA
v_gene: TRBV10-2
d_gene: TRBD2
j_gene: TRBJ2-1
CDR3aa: CASSVTSGPYNEQFF
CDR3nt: TGCGCCAGCTCAGTGACTAGCGGCCCCTACAATGAGCAGTTCTTC

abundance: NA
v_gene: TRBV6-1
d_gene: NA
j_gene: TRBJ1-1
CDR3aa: CASSDVRVDAFF
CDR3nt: TGTGCCAGCAGTGATGTCAGGGTGGATGCTTTCTTT

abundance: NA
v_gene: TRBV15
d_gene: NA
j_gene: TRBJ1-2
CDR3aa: CATKGLGGYTF
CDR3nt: TGTGCCACCAAGGGGCTAGGCGGCTACACCTTC